This TCR beta chain was found in a study of cytomegalovirus exposure and HLA in healthy donors. Turning to the study itself: Among roughly 180 million T cells, an earlier analysis found around 100 million unique TCR beta sequences.

13 Jbeta primers and 60 Vbeta primers were used for the PCR. Clones were read by immunoSEQ multiplex PCR, and TCRdb kept only the in-frame ones, dropping some. Among under 200,000 clones listed, more than 65% were seen once. Study outcomes and limitations: Productive rates of about 87% or about 30% were seen for most TCR beta V segments in an earlier analysis. Researchers counted about 150 TCR beta chains as cytomegalovirus-associated.

As to this clone: The antigen remains unidentified.

The material sequenced was PBMCs. The origin of this receptor is a woman aged 40 to 49 in good health and CMV-seropositive.

The CDR3 DNA is TGTGCCAGCAGCTTAGGCACAGGGTCTAACTATGGCTACACCTTC. This codes for CASSLGTGSNYGYTF. The chain joins TRBV27 to TRBJ1-2; perhaps TRBD1 as D (6 bases). V was cut by 6 bases and J by 0 bases, with 14 bases left in between. The CDR3 contains 15 residues. CDR1 and CDR2 (germline): MNHEY, SMNVEV (reference sequence).